The 29 T cell receptor beta chains below come from one sample, sequenced in a study of cytomegalovirus exposure and HLA in healthy donors. The table came from immunoSEQ multiplex PCR; TCRdb's copy has only in-frame clones and leaves some out. The table records approximately 120,000 clones, around 90% of them present only once. The sequenced sample was PBMCs. These receptors originate from a woman aged 18-30 years in good health and CMV-seronegative.

The chain is built from TRBV4-1 and TRBJ1-2; weak D call: TRBD1 (5 bases). The CDR3 is 16 residues long. V was trimmed by 1 base and J by 2 bases, leaving 14 bases between them. Germline loops: CDR1 MGHRA, CDR2 YSYEKL. This CDR3 is CASSQGIKGRNYGYTF. CDR3 bases: TGCGCCAGCAGCCAAGGTATTAAGGGGAGGAACTATGGCTACACCTTC.

This rearrangement joins TRBV5-1 to TRBJ2-1, with D possibly matching TRBD2 (6 bases). Trimming removed 3 bases from V and 0 bases from J, with 10 bases in between. This CDR3 has 15 amino acids. Germline CDR1 and CDR2: SGHRS and YFSETQ. CDR3 sequence reads: CASSYSGSSYNEQFF. CDR3 nucleotide sequence: TGCGCCAGCAGCTATAGCGGAAGCTCCTACAATGAGCAGTTCTTC. Supplemented by reference TRBV5-1 and TRBJ2-1, the full variable domain reads KAGVTQTPRYLIKTRGQQVTLSCSPISGHRSVSWYQQTPGQGLQFLFEYFSETQRNKGNFPGRFSGRQFSNSRSEMNVSTLELGDSALYLCASSYSGSSYNEQFFGPGTRLTVL.

This clone came up once. The genes are TRBV7-2 and TRBJ1-2, with a weak D call TRBD1 (5 bases). V was pared by 5 bases and J by 5 bases, with 30 bases between. The germline CDR1 and CDR2 sequences are SGHTA and FQGNSA. The CDR3 runs to 19 residues. CDR3 region: CASSDSPALLSHQRYGYTF. DNA of the CDR3: TGTGCCAGCAGCGACAGCCCCGCGCTCTTGTCCCACCAACGTTATGGCTACACCTTC. Complete variable domain (other parts from reference TRBV7-2 and TRBJ1-2): GAGVSQSPSNKVTEKGKDVELRCDPISGHTALYWYRQSLGQGLEFLIYFQGNSAPDKSGLPSDRFSAERTGGSVSTLTIQRTQQEDSAVYLCASSDSPALLSHQRYGYTFGSGTRLTVV.

The chain has TRBV5-1 and TRBJ1-1; D gene ambiguous. This CDR3 is built from 14 residues. V lost 2 bases and J 0 bases, leaving 8 bases between the germline ends. Germline CDR1 SGHRS, CDR2 YFSETQ. CDR3 amino acids: CASSLDTLNTEAFF. The CDR3 region has the DNA TGCGCCAGCAGCTTAGACACCTTGAACACTGAAGCTTTCTTT.

The CDR3 sequence is CASSSSGGGGTQYF. The CDR3 DNA sequence: TGTGCCAGCAGCTCTAGCGGGGGCGGCGGGACCCAGTACTTC. The V and J genes are TRBV5-4 and TRBJ2-5; the match to TRBD2 covers 10 bases. Germline CDR1 reads SGHNT; CDR2 reads YYREEE (reference sequence). J was trimmed by 7 bases and V by 3 bases; bases with no gene match: 6. This CDR3 has 14 amino acids.

The rearrangement joins TRBV19 to TRBJ1-2, with 7 bases fitting TRBD1. The V gene end was trimmed by 7 bases and the J gene end by 6 bases; junction bases not matched to a gene: 5. Per the germline V gene, CDR1 is LNHDA and CDR2 is SQIVND (reference sequence). The CDR3 sequence is 12 residues long. The CDR3 DNA reads as TGTGCCAGTACACCACAGGGGCATGGCTACACCTTC. As protein: CASTPQGHGYTF.

The sample holds a few counts of this clone. The chain carries TRBV2 and TRBJ1-2, with D possibly TRBD1 on 5 matching bases. The CDR3 contains 12 residues. Germline V gene sequence: CDR1 SNHLY, CDR2 FYNNEI. Deletions cut 7 bases from V and 2 bases from J, with 8 bases between. The CDR3 loop reads CASTGKNYGYTF. The CDR3 DNA follows: TGTGCCAGCACAGGGAAGAACTATGGCTACACCTTC.

This clone was observed a single time. The chain employs TRBV5-5 and TRBJ2-5, with D tentatively TRBD2 (6 bases). The ends were cut back, 1 base at V and 4 bases at J, with 11 bases in the middle. The germline V gene has CDR1 SGHKS and CDR2 YYEKEE (reference sequence). This CDR3 is built from 14 residues. The CDR3 spells CASSLSASVETQYF. The CDR3, as DNA: TGTGCCAGCAGCTTGTCGGCTAGCGTAGAGACCCAGTACTTC.

CDR3 residues: CASSLAPGNEQYF. In DNA, the CDR3 is TGCGCCAGCAGCTTGGCCCCGGGGAACGAGCAGTACTTC. The rearrangement uses TRBV5-1 and TRBJ2-7; tentative D call: TRBD2 (5 bases). From germline, CDR1 is SGHRS and CDR2 YFSETQ. V was shortened by 0 bases and J by 5 bases, with 9 bases between the two germline ends. The CDR3 covers 13 residues.

The chain couples TRBV4-1 to TRBJ2-2, with 12 bases identical to TRBD2. The CDR3 contains 19 residues. J gave up 7 bases and V 4 bases, and 16 bases lay outside the gene matches. Germline CDR1 and CDR2: MGHRA and YSYEKL. CDR3 DNA sequence: TGCGCCAGCAGCCGCGCACCCCCACTAGCGGGAGGCGTTGGCGGGGAGCTGTTTTTT. Amino acids: CASSRAPPLAGGVGGELFF.

This sequence joins TRBV7-8 and TRBJ2-5; TRBD1 is a possible D gene (5 bases). Germline CDR1 reads SGHVS; CDR2 reads FQNEAQ. Trimming pared 4 bases from V and 1 base from J, leaving 13 bases between. This CDR3 region has 15 residues. The CDR3 protein is CASSSSGHSQETQYF. Here the CDR3 DNA reads TGTGCCAGCAGCTCTTCCGGACACAGCCAAGAGACCCAGTACTTC. Using reference TRBV7-8 and TRBJ2-5 for the parts outside the CDR3, the full variable domain is GAGVSQSPRYKVAKRGQDVALRCDPISGHVSLFWYQQALGQGPEFLTYFQNEAQLDKSGLPSDRFFAERPEGSVSTLKIQRTQQEDSAVYLCASSSSGHSQETQYFGPGTRLLVL.

The chain recombines TRBV28 with TRBJ2-3, with TRBD2 matching 10 bases. This CDR3 spans 15 amino acids. The germline V gene has CDR1 MDHEN and CDR2 SYDVKM. V was clipped by 4 bases and J by 4 bases; unmatched bases: 5. The CDR3 reads CASSSLAGEPDTQYF. CDR3 nucleotide sequence: TGTGCCAGCAGTTCGCTAGCGGGAGAGCCAGATACGCAGTATTTT.

This chain joins TRBV19 and TRBJ2-7; 10 bases agree with TRBD2. The CDR3 has 15 residues. Trimming at V came to 3 bases and at J to 0 bases, leaving 2 bases not matched to a gene. The germline gives CDR1 LNHDA, CDR2 SQIVND (reference sequence). The CDR3 is CASSMLAGASYEQYF. The CDR3 nucleotides read TGTGCCAGTAGTATGCTAGCGGGAGCCTCCTACGAGCAGTACTTC.

The chain has TRBV13 and TRBJ2-2; tentatively, D is TRBD1 (6 bases). The germline V gene encodes CDR1 PRHDT and CDR2 FYEKMQ (reference sequence). Trimming took off 3 bases at V and 1 base at J, with 12 bases between the two ends. CDR3 length: 16 residues. CDR3 nucleotide sequence: TGTGCCAGCAGCTTTCAAACAGGGTTGAACACCGGGGAGCTGTTTTTT. This codes for CASSFQTGLNTGELFF.

The rearrangement links TRBV19 to TRBJ2-7, with a weak D call TRBD1 (5 bases). Germline-derived CDR1 and CDR2 are LNHDA and SQIVND (reference sequence). V shed 3 bases and J shed 2 bases, with 11 bases lying between them. The CDR3 contains 14 residues. The CDR3 DNA is TGTGCCAGTAGTATCGGCAGGGCGACCTACGAGCAGTACTTC. This gives the protein CASSIGRATYEQYF. The full variable domain, in which reference TRBV19 and TRBJ2-7 provide the parts outside the CDR3, is DGGITQSPKYLFRKEGQNVTLSCEQNLNHDAMYWYRQDPGQGLRLIYYSQIVNDFQKGDIAEGYSVSREKKESFPLTVTSAQKNPTAFYLCASSIGRATYEQYFGPGTRLTVT.

The chain is built from TRBV28 and TRBJ2-7; D may be TRBD1 (5 bases). The CDR3 runs 12 residues. V was cut by 7 bases and J by 5 bases, with 12 bases left in between. Germline CDR1 is MDHEN and CDR2 is SYDVKM. CDR3 sequence: CASNSRVHEQYF. The CDR3 nucleotides read TGTGCCAGCAACTCCAGGGTCCACGAGCAGTACTTC.

This clone showed up just once. The V gene is TRBV7-9, the J gene TRBJ2-7; TRBD2 matches 7 bases. There are 13 residues in the CDR3. J was trimmed by 3 bases and V by 5 bases; bases with no gene match: 4. Germline-derived CDR1 and CDR2 are SEHNR and FQNEAQ (reference sequence). The CDR3 here is CASSPRTSYEQYF. CDR3 in DNA: TGTGCCAGCAGCCCCCGGACTAGCTACGAGCAGTACTTC. Full variable domain (missing parts from reference TRBV7-9 and TRBJ2-7): DTGVSQNPRHKITKRGQNVTFRCDPISEHNRLYWYRQTLGQGPEFLTYFQNEAQLEKSRLLSDRFSAERPKGSFSTLEIQRTEQGDSAMYLCASSPRTSYEQYFGPGTRLTVT.

This chain links TRBV2 with TRBJ2-1; 13 bases match TRBD2. The CDR3 is made up of 17 amino acids. The J segment lost 7 bases and the V segment lost 6 bases, leaving 12 bases of the junction unmatched. CDR1 is SNHLY and CDR2 is FYNNEI in the germline V gene. The CDR3 here is CASSPPGLAGVWNEQFF. The CDR3 DNA follows: TGTGCCAGCAGCCCCCCCGGACTAGCGGGAGTCTGGAATGAGCAGTTCTTC.

This chain joins TRBV5-6 and TRBJ2-7; TRBD2 agrees at 7 bases. Trimming at V came to 4 bases and at J to 7 bases, leaving 14 bases not matched to a gene. CDR3 length: 15 residues. CDR1 and CDR2 (germline): SGHDT, YYEEEE. CDR3 coding DNA: TGTGCCAGCAGCCGGCTAGCGGCCGGGCTCAAGGAGCAGTACTTC. The encoded protein is CASSRLAAGLKEQYF.

V usage is TRBV19 and J usage is TRBJ1-3, with D possibly matching TRBD1 (6 bases). Germline assignment: CDR1 LNHDA and CDR2 SQIVND (reference sequence). V was trimmed by 6 bases and J by 10 bases, leaving 16 bases between them. CDR3 length: 13 amino acids. The CDR3 loop is CASSPGGLTTIYF. The DNA for the CDR3 is TGTGCCAGTAGCCCGGGGGGGCTCACAACCATATATTTT.

This clone was seen once. The J gene is TRBJ2-7, the V gene TRBV28; 13 bases agree with TRBD2. The CDR3 has 15 residues. Looked up from germline, CDR1 is MDHEN and CDR2 is SYDVKM. V shed 5 bases and J 11 bases; nucleotides not matched to a gene: 12. The CDR3 DNA sequence: TGTGCCAGCAGTCCGCCACTAGCGGGAGGGCATGTAAAGTACTTC. Its translation is CASSPPLAGGHVKYF.

The V call is TRBV7-8, the J call TRBJ2-1; 7 nucleotides line up with TRBD2. V was clipped by 4 bases and J by 4 bases; unmatched bases: 10. The germline CDR1 and CDR2 sequences are SGHVS and FQNEAQ. The CDR3 sequence is 16 residues long. The DNA for the CDR3 is TGTGCCAGCAGCTCGACAAGGGAGGGGCCATACAATGAGCAGTTCTTC. Its protein product is CASSSTREGPYNEQFF.

This chain connects TRBV5-1 to TRBJ2-5, with 9 bases lining up with TRBD1. This CDR3 spans 16 amino acids. Germline assignment: CDR1 SGHRS and CDR2 YFSETQ. Trimming took 4 bases from V and 5 from J; bases not matched to a gene: 12. The CDR3: CASSLTPGTGLETQYF. The CDR3 DNA reads TGCGCCAGCAGCCTCACCCCCGGGACAGGGTTGGAGACCCAGTACTTC.

The chain combines TRBV5-1 with TRBJ1-1; 7 positions agree with TRBD1. Germline trimming cut 1 base from V and 0 bases from J; bases unmatched to any gene: 6. The CDR3 covers 16 residues. Per the germline V gene, CDR1 is SGHRS and CDR2 is YFSETQ. CDR3 protein: CASSLTGVGMNTEAFF. As DNA, the CDR3 is TGCGCCAGCAGCTTGACAGGGGTAGGGATGAACACTGAAGCTTTCTTT.

V and J are TRBV28 and TRBJ2-5; 9 bases are a match to TRBD2. CDR1 MDHEN and CDR2 SYDVKM come from the germline V gene. The J segment lost 3 bases and the V segment lost 4 bases, leaving 6 bases of the junction unmatched. The CDR3 consists of 15 residues. CDR3 DNA sequence: TGTGCCAGCAGTTACCAGACTAGCGGAAAAGAGACCCAGTACTTC. Protein product: CASSYQTSGKETQYF.

This sequence joins TRBV5-1 and TRBJ1-1; D not certain. CDR1 and CDR2 (germline): SGHRS, YFSETQ. The V and J ends lost 4 bases and 1 base respectively, with 8 bases between them. This CDR3 is built from 13 residues. The CDR3 sequence is CASSVTTNTEAFF. The CDR3 bases are TGCGCCAGCAGCGTGACAACGAACACTGAAGCTTTCTTT.

This chain links TRBV4-2 with TRBJ2-7; D not certain. CDR3 size: 14 residues. CDR1 and CDR2 from the germline V gene are LGHNA and YNFKEQ. Trimming removed 0 bases at V and 2 bases at J, with 8 bases between. The CDR3 reads CASSQESGPYEQYF. CDR3 in DNA: TGTGCCAGCAGCCAAGAGTCTGGGCCCTACGAGCAGTACTTC.

The V call is TRBV30, the J call TRBJ1-2; 12 nucleotides align to TRBD1. From germline, CDR1 is GTSNPN and CDR2 SVGIG (reference sequence). The CDR3 is 14 residues long. The junction had 10 bases not matched to a gene; V was cut back by 5 bases and J by 9 bases. CDR3 sequence (DNA): TGTGCCTGGTGCTCCGGGACAGGGGGCGCGAGCTACACCTTC. Encoded protein: CAWCSGTGGASYTF.

The chain combines TRBV5-1 with TRBJ2-1, with no clear D. V was cut by 4 bases and J by 3 bases, with 8 bases left in between. The CDR3 loop spans 13 amino acids. Germline V gene sequence: CDR1 SGHRS, CDR2 YFSETQ. The CDR3 protein is CASSVDNYNEQFF. The CDR3 DNA sequence: TGCGCCAGCAGCGTCGACAACTACAATGAGCAGTTCTTC.